This TCR beta chain was sequenced for a study of blood T cell repertoires in COVID-19 (dated by TCRdb to the early 2020s). General notes on the study: Samples covering the acute and convalescent phases of COVID-19 were provided by collaborators in the United States, Italy and Spain. The material from the prospective study consisted of cDNA or gDNA derived from T cells, B-cell-depleted T cells, or PBMCs. The dataset comprised deeply sampled blood TCRbeta repertoires from subjects exposed to, actively infected with, or recovered from COVID-19. A freely available public database, intended as a resource for researchers studying the immune response to SARS-CoV-2, is where the repertoires were released. Samples were obtained from the ongoing ImmuneRACE study (first 160 participants) and from about 1,300 subjects provided by 6 global collaborators. A de-identified subject ID, COVID-19 status, age in years and sex were almost always included in the sample metadata. Where HLA class I and class II types were available, the types were taken from metadata supplied by the sample provider, not from assay-based typing. The research as a whole found: How much clinical and demographic metadata was included differed by source and by participant, and the metadata was provided uncurated.

The germline V gene encodes CDR1 ENHRY and CDR2 SYGVKD. Germline trimming: 4 bases from V, 0 bases from J; junction bases outside gene matches: 0. Spanning cysteine to phenylalanine, the CDR3 consists of 15 amino acids. Only the CDR3 portion is preserved as DNA: 45 bases, with reading frame beginning at the first base. Comments on this clone: No cognate antigen has been identified for it. Base quality data are lacking; no much larger clone is found one base away.

Participants in the prospective study were aged roughly 18 to 100 years, lived in 20 to 25 United States geographic areas, and enrolled through a virtual design. Cohort assignment in the prospective study relied on participant-reported clinical history from a screening survey and a study questionnaire. In the prospective study, whole blood, serum and a nasopharyngeal or oropharyngeal swab were collected from each participant by mobile phlebotomists. Additional blood draws and questionnaires over an approximately 2-month period could optionally be provided by prospective study participants. Blood samples from the prospective study were shipped frozen or at room temperature prior to DNA extraction. The immunoSEQ Assay, a bias-controlled multiplex PCR, was used to amplify TCRbeta CDR3 regions from genomic DNA. The original methods were these. The number of nucleated cells in each sample was estimated by amplification of reference gene primers within the assay. To quantify the absolute abundance of each unique TCRbeta CDR3 rearrangement, sequence reads were collapsed and filtered. For each sample, productive Simpson clonality was calculated as the square root of Simpson's diversity index over productive rearrangements. TCRdb retrieved this table from immuneACCESS and kept in-frame rearrangements only. Not all clones are present; in checked studies, unresolved V genes account for under half, and no reason is known for the remainder. V, J and clone size were drawn from that table, and D and trimming were deduced from the DNA. The sample table shows about 270,000 clones, and over 80% are seen once. The ten largest clones add up to 4.1% of the sample.

The sequence derives from a woman aged 25 to 39 with acute COVID-19. The sample comprised PBMCs or T cells enriched from blood (not recorded which). Recombination joined TRBV10-3 with TRBJ2-5; 12 bases in the middle match TRBD2. The CDR3 has the sequence CAISGTSGDQETQYF. The nucleotide sequence reads TGTGCCATCAGTGGGACTAGCGGGGACCAAGAGACCCAGTACTTC.